This T cell receptor beta chain emerged from a study of cytomegalovirus exposure and HLA in healthy donors. Healthy people donating bone marrow made up the donors. Use of 60 Vbeta and 13 Jbeta primers characterized the PCR. Assay: immunoSEQ multiplex PCR; the TCRdb copy retains only in-frame clones and omits some. Of some 130,000 clones listed, roughly 85% were seen once; the top ten hold approximately 6.4%. Trimming at V came to 3 bases and at J to 2 bases, leaving 3 bases not matched to a gene. From germline, CDR1 is LNHDA and CDR2 SQIVND (reference sequence). CDR3 size: 14 residues. V gene TRBV19 combines with J gene TRBJ1-2, with TRBD1 matching over 7 bases. Source material: PBMCs. The sequence was obtained from a woman younger than 45 in good health and CMV-seropositive. The CDR3 region is CASSMGQFNYGYTF. In DNA form, the CDR3 reads TGTGCCAGTAGTATGGGACAGTTCAACTATGGCTACACCTTC.